The clone carrying this T cell receptor (beta chain) has at least ten counts. The antigen is undetermined. MiXCR, applied by TCRdb to the reads, yields one record per CDR3 protein. The data show approximately 83,000 distinct CDR3 sequences, approximately 24% seen once. These data originate in a study of T cell repertoires in cytomegalovirus infection. Overall study: CMV infection plus the matching HLA type was flagged by public TCR beta signatures.

The sequence came from a human donor in good health (CMV status not recorded). Some clones in this sample may be carry-over from other donors' samples. The sequencing used CD8+ T cells from cultured PBMCs, collected from culture after CMV antigen stimulation.

Written as DNA, the CDR3 is TGTGCCAGCAGCTTTTGGGACAGGGTCTCCTATAATTCACCCCTCCACTTT. Protein: CASSFWDRVSYNSPLHF. The V gene is TRBV7-2, the J gene TRBJ1-6; 9 nucleotides agree with TRBD1. The germline V gene has CDR1 SGHTA and CDR2 FQGNSA. Losses at the gene ends were 3 bases for V and 0 bases for J; bases not matched to a gene: 3. This CDR3 contains 17 residues. The full variable domain, completed using reference TRBV7-2 and TRBJ1-6, is GAGVSQSPSNKVTEKGKDVELRCDPISGHTALYWYRQSLGQGLEFLIYFQGNSAPDKSGLPSDRFSAERTGGSVSTLTIQRTQQEDSAVYLCASSFWDRVSYNSPLHFGNGTRLTVT.